The 23 T cell receptor beta chains below come from one sample, sequenced in a study of cytomegalovirus exposure and HLA in healthy donors. PCR involved 60 Vbeta and 13 Jbeta primers. Sequenced by immunoSEQ multiplex PCR; TCRdb stores in-frame clones only, minus some. The sample includes hundreds of thousands of clones, roughly 85% of them seen just once. The specimen sequenced was PBMCs. Source of these receptors: a male donor in good health and CMV-seronegative.

This clone came up once. At one end, the junction sequence differs from germline, possibly due to a read error. This sequence joins TRBV2 and TRBJ2-7, with D perhaps matching TRBD1 (5 bases). CDR1 and CDR2 from the germline V gene are SNHLY and FYNNEI. The CDR3 is 13 residues long. CDR3 in amino acids: CASSDGQGASGPF. For the CDR3, the DNA is TGTGCCAGCAGTGATGGTCAAGGAGCTTCAGGGCCCTTC.

This clone showed up just once. The chain recombines TRBV15 with TRBJ2-7; TRBD2 matches at 10 bases. V lost 0 bases and J lost 7; bases outside the gene matches: 9. CDR1 LNHNV and CDR2 YYDKDF come from the germline V gene (reference sequence). The CDR3 spans 16 residues. The CDR3 is CATSRDASSGSGEQYF. The CDR3 nucleotides read TGTGCCACCAGCAGAGATGCTTCTAGCGGGAGTGGAGAGCAGTACTTC.

The chain combines TRBV6-6 with TRBJ1-1; TRBD1 agrees at 8 bases. Germline CDR1 MNHNY, CDR2 SVGAGI (reference sequence). The CDR3 runs to 15 residues. Trimming took 4 bases from V and 3 from J; bases not matched to a gene: 7. DNA of the CDR3: TGTGCCAGCAGTTTCAGGACAGGGAGGGACACTGAAGCTTTCTTT. It is translated as CASSFRTGRDTEAFF.

V gene TRBV7-3 combines with J gene TRBJ1-2; tentatively, D is TRBD1 (6 bases). Per the germline V gene, CDR1 is SGHTA and CDR2 is FQGTGA. The CDR3 sequence is 18 residues long. V lost 5 bases and J 5 bases, leaving 27 bases between the germline ends. The CDR3, as DNA: TGTGCCAGCAGCAAAAGGGCCGGAAACCCGGGACAAGTATATGGCTACACCTTC. It encodes CASSKRAGNPGQVYGYTF.

This chain joins TRBV27 and TRBJ2-1; D may be TRBD1 (5 bases). Germline CDR1 is MNHEY and CDR2 is SMNVEV (reference sequence). CDR3 size: 14 residues. Trimming stripped 4 bases from V and 4 bases from J, with 11 bases between. This CDR3 reads CASSSSTVYNEQFF. The CDR3 DNA is TGTGCCAGCAGTTCCTCGACAGTATACAATGAGCAGTTCTTC.

This clone came up once. V is TRBV30 and J is TRBJ1-6; 7 bases line up with TRBD1. This CDR3 is built from 15 residues. Germline V gives CDR1 GTSNPN, CDR2 SVGIG (reference sequence). J was trimmed by 5 bases and V by 2 bases; bases with no gene match: 6. In nucleotides, the CDR3 is TGTGCCTGGAGTCGGGGACAGAGAGATAATTCACCCCTCCACTTT. It translates to CAWSRGQRDNSPLHF.

This clone has just one count. This chain joins TRBV5-6 and TRBJ1-1; D gene unclear. Germline V gene sequence: CDR1 SGHDT, CDR2 YYEEEE. V was shortened by 4 bases and J by 4 bases, with 17 bases between the two germline ends. There are 15 residues in the CDR3. For the CDR3, the DNA is TGTGCCAGCAGCGCCCCGGAGGCGCGGGGCACTGAAGCTTTCTTT. Amino acid sequence: CASSAPEARGTEAFF. The full variable domain, in which reference TRBV5-6 and TRBJ1-1 provide the parts outside the CDR3, is DAGVTQSPTHLIKTRGQQVTLRCSPKSGHDTVSWYQQALGQGPQFIFQYYEEEERQRGNFPDRFSGHQFPNYSSELNVNALLLGDSALYLCASSAPEARGTEAFFGQGTRLTVV.

The chain joins TRBV5-4 to TRBJ2-3, with 10 bases matching TRBD2. The CDR3 loop spans 16 amino acids. The trim removed 4 bases at V and 1 base at J, leaving 6 bases unmatched. Germline CDR1 SGHNT, CDR2 YYREEE (reference sequence). CDR3 DNA sequence: TGTGCCAGCAGCCCTCTAGCGGGAGCCGGCACAGATACGCAGTATTTT. It encodes CASSPLAGAGTDTQYF.

The CDR3 is CASSFVAGGAEQYF. The CDR3, as DNA: TGTGCCAGCAGTTTTGTGGCGGGAGGTGCCGAGCAGTACTTC. The chain uses TRBV28 and TRBJ2-7; 8 bases agree with TRBD2. With 3 bases clipped from V and 6 bases from J, the junction kept 7 bases outside the gene matches. The CDR3 consists of 14 residues. The V gene's germline CDR1 is MDHEN and CDR2 SYDVKM.

The DNA for the CDR3 is TGTGCCAGCAGCAGGGACAGCGGGGGGGCCAACGTCCTGACTTTC. Translation: CASSRDSGGANVLTF. The chain joins TRBV7-3 to TRBJ2-6; D may be TRBD1 (7 bases). This CDR3 contains 15 residues. The V end lost 5 bases, the J end lost 4 bases, and 12 bases lay between the germline ends. The germline V gene encodes CDR1 SGHTA and CDR2 FQGTGA.

This rearrangement joins TRBV4-1 to TRBJ2-5; a possible D gene is TRBD2 (6 bases). V dropped 0 bases and J dropped 5 bases, with 13 bases sitting between them. This CDR3 region has 15 residues. Germline loops: CDR1 MGHRA, CDR2 YSYEKL. This CDR3 is CASSQDRLAMETQYF. In DNA, the CDR3 is TGCGCCAGCAGCCAAGATCGCCTAGCGATGGAGACCCAGTACTTC.

The gene calls are TRBV28 and TRBJ2-1, with TRBD1 matching over 8 bases. J gave up 2 bases and V 8 bases, and 8 bases lay outside the gene matches. The CDR3 has 15 residues. Germline V gene lookup returns CDR1 MDHEN and CDR2 SYDVKM. This CDR3 reads CASLTGGQPYNEQFF. The CDR3 nucleotides are TGTGCCAGCCTTACAGGGGGACAGCCCTACAATGAGCAGTTCTTC. Full variable domain (rest looked up from reference TRBV28 and TRBJ2-1): DVKVTQSSRYLVKRTGEKVFLECVQDMDHENMFWYRQDPGLGLRLIYFSYDVKMKEKGDIPEGYSVSREKKERFSLILESASTNQTSMYLCASLTGGQPYNEQFFGPGTRLTVL.

The chain carries TRBV29-1 and TRBJ2-1; no clear D gene. The CDR3 consists of 10 residues. Per germline, CDR1 SQVTM and CDR2 ANQGSEA. The V and J ends lost 7 bases and 5 bases respectively, with 6 bases between them. The CDR3 nucleotides read TGCAGCGGGCAGAACAATGAGCAGTTCTTC. It yields the protein CSGQNNEQFF.

This chain uses TRBV7-3 with TRBJ1-1; D is perhaps TRBD1 (6 bases). The CDR3 consists of 16 residues. The germline gives CDR1 SGHTA, CDR2 FQGTGA. The V and J ends lost 0 bases and 1 base respectively, with 12 bases between them. Written as DNA, the CDR3 is TGTGCCAGCAGCTTAACCCTAGGACAGCCGAACACTGAAGCTTTCTTT. It codes for CASSLTLGQPNTEAFF.

This clone was observed a handful of times. V usage is TRBV4-2 and J usage is TRBJ1-3, with D unresolved. The germline V gene has CDR1 LGHNA and CDR2 YNFKEQ. V was clipped by 0 bases and J by 0 bases, with 6 bases between them. This CDR3 spans 15 amino acids. This CDR3 reads CASSQDAGSGNTIYF. In DNA, the CDR3 is TGTGCCAGCAGCCAAGATGCCGGCTCTGGAAACACCATATATTTT.

The table lists this clone with a few counts. The chain carries TRBV7-9 and TRBJ1-1; TRBD1 might be the D (5 bases). Trimming stripped 5 bases from V and 7 bases from J, with 14 bases between. Germline V gives CDR1 SEHNR, CDR2 FQNEAQ (reference sequence). CDR3 length equals 13 residues. For the CDR3, the DNA is TGTGCCAGCAGCCCCCGGGGGAAAGTTGAAGCTTTCTTT. Encoded protein: CASSPRGKVEAFF.

CDR3 in amino acids: CASSQDNGQGVYEQYF. CDR3 bases: TGCGCCAGCAGCCAAGATAACGGACAGGGGGTCTACGAGCAGTACTTC. The genes are TRBV4-3 and TRBJ2-7; 10 nucleotides align to TRBD1. V dropped 0 bases and J dropped 3; count of bases not matched to a gene: 5. CDR3 size: 16 residues. Germline lookup yields CDR1 LGHNA and CDR2 YSLEER.

The chain combines TRBV19 with TRBJ1-3; weak D call: TRBD1 (5 bases). V was trimmed by 0 bases and J by 2 bases, leaving 8 bases between them. Germline CDR1 LNHDA, CDR2 SQIVND (reference sequence). The CDR3 sequence is 15 residues long. The chain's CDR3 is CASSIDREAGNTIYF. The CDR3 DNA reads TGTGCCAGTAGTATAGACAGGGAAGCTGGAAACACCATATATTTT.

The chain joins TRBV13 to TRBJ2-7, with D possibly matching TRBD1 (6 bases). V lost 6 bases, J lost 0 bases, and 15 bases lay in between. Looked up from germline, CDR1 is PRHDT and CDR2 is FYEKMQ (reference sequence). The CDR3 covers 15 residues. DNA for the CDR3: TGTGCCAGCAGTACAGGGACGGAAAGCTCCTACGAGCAGTACTTC. As protein: CASSTGTESSYEQYF.

The rearrangement joins TRBV5-4 to TRBJ2-7, with 10 bases matching TRBD1. Per the germline V gene, CDR1 is SGHNT and CDR2 is YYREEE (reference sequence). The CDR3 is 14 residues long. The ends lost 4 bases at V and 2 bases at J; junction bases unmatched: 3. The CDR3 sequence: CASSTGTGAYEQYF. CDR3 coding DNA: TGTGCCAGCAGCACCGGGACAGGGGCCTACGAGCAGTACTTC.

V and J are TRBV7-6 and TRBJ2-2; 10 bases are shared with TRBD2. From germline, CDR1 is SGHVS and CDR2 FNYEAQ. Trimming took 0 bases from V and 5 from J; bases not matched to a gene: 3. CDR3 length: 16 amino acids. CDR3 protein: CASSLALAGRTGELFF. CDR3 in DNA: TGTGCCAGCAGCTTAGCACTAGCGGGAAGGACCGGGGAGCTGTTTTTT.

DNA for the CDR3: TGTGCCAGCAGTTTGACAAGGGGGTCCTACGAGCAGTACTTC. Its protein is CASSLTRGSYEQYF. V gene TRBV27 combines with J gene TRBJ2-7; the D gene is possibly TRBD1 (6 bases). Trimming took 3 bases from V and 1 from J, leaving 10 bases between them. The CDR3 length is 14 residues. Germline V lookup: CDR1 MNHEY, CDR2 SMNVEV (reference sequence).

This chain uses TRBV7-2 with TRBJ2-7; perhaps TRBD2 as D (5 bases). CDR3 size: 15 residues. V was pared by 1 base and J by 1 base, with 11 bases between. The germline V gene encodes CDR1 SGHTA and CDR2 FQGNSA. CDR3 sequence: CASSLVGGLSYEQYF. In nucleotides, the CDR3 is TGTGCCAGCAGCTTAGTCGGCGGGCTTTCCTACGAGCAGTACTTC.